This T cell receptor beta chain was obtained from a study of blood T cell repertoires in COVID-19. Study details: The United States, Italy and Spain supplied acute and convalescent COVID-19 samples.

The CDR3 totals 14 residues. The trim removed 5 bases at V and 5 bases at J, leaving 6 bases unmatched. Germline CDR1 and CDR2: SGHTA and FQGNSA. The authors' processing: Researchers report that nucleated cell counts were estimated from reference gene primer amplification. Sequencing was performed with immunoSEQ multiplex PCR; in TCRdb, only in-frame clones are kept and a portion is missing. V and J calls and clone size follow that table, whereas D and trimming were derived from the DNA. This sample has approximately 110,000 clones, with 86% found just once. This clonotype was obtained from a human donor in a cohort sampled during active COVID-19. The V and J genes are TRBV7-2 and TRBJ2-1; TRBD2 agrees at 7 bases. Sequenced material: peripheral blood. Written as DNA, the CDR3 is TGTGCCAGCAGCGCTACCCTAGCGGACAATGAGCAGTTCTTC. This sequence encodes CASSATLADNEQFF.